A selection of T cell receptor beta chains follows, all from one sample in a study of cytomegalovirus exposure and HLA in healthy donors. TCRdb's copy holds only in-frame clones and misses some; the assay was immunoSEQ multiplex PCR. The data show some 200,000 clones, approximately 85% seen once. The specimen sequenced was PBMCs. The receptors stem from a woman aged 40 to 49 in good health and CMV-seronegative. The CDR3 runs from the conserved cysteine through the conserved F or W. Each record gives: clone size, D gene, V gene, J gene, CDR3 DNA, CDR3 protein. A D gene is named only where the DNA matches it firmly. Not all rows give a size; the values are once, few, many and, for expanded clones, a class.

clone_size: -
d_call: TRBD2
v_call: TRBV5-6
j_call: TRBJ2-2
cdr3_nt: TGTGCCAGCAGCCCCTGGGCCCTAGCGGGGACGAACACCGGGGAGCTGTTTTTT
cdr3_aa: CASSPWALAGTNTGELFF

clone_size: -
d_call: TRBD2
v_call: TRBV30
j_call: TRBJ2-3
cdr3_nt: TGTGCCTGGAATACCCATCTAACTAGCGGGAGGGCCGTCGGCACAGATACGCAGTATTTT
cdr3_aa: CAWNTHLTSGRAVGTDTQYF

clone_size: -
d_call: TRBD1
v_call: TRBV30
j_call: TRBJ1-3
cdr3_nt: TGTGCCTGGACCATATGGGGGGACAGGGGAAACACCATATATTTT
cdr3_aa: CAWTIWGDRGNTIYF

clone_size: -
d_call: -
v_call: TRBV11-2
j_call: TRBJ2-7
cdr3_nt: TGTGCCAGCAGCGCCGCCGCCGGCGGCTACGAGCAGTACTTC
cdr3_aa: CASSAAAGGYEQYF

clone_size: -
d_call: TRBD2
v_call: TRBV2
j_call: TRBJ2-2
cdr3_nt: TGTGCCAGCAGTGAAAGCGGGAGGGCCTCCGGGGAGCTGTTTTTT
cdr3_aa: CASSESGRASGELFF

clone_size: -
d_call: TRBD2
v_call: TRBV5-1
j_call: TRBJ2-3
cdr3_nt: TGCGCCAGCAGTTCCCTAGCGGGCGTAGACTTAGATACGCAGTATTTT
cdr3_aa: CASSSLAGVDLDTQYF

clone_size: -
d_call: TRBD1
v_call: TRBV9
j_call: TRBJ2-7
cdr3_nt: TGTGCCAGCAGCGTCTCAGGGGGACCATCCTACGAGCAGTACTTC
cdr3_aa: CASSVSGGPSYEQYF

clone_size: -
d_call: TRBD2
v_call: TRBV19
j_call: TRBJ2-1
cdr3_nt: TGTGCCAGTAGTCCTAGCGGGAGCTCCTACAATGAGCAGTTCTTC
cdr3_aa: CASSPSGSSYNEQFF

clone_size: -
d_call: TRBD1
v_call: TRBV18
j_call: TRBJ1-5
cdr3_nt: TGTGCCAGCTCACTCGGACAGGAGCAGCCCCAGCATTTT
cdr3_aa: CASSLGQEQPQHF

clone_size: -
d_call: -
v_call: TRBV27
j_call: TRBJ2-5
cdr3_nt: TGTGCCAGCAGTTCTCTATTACAAGAGACCCAGTACTTC
cdr3_aa: CASSSLLQETQYF

clone_size: -
d_call: TRBD2
v_call: TRBV19
j_call: TRBJ2-1
cdr3_nt: TGTGCCAGTAGTGCCTCCGGGACTAGCGGGAGTGATGAGCAGTTCTTC
cdr3_aa: CASSASGTSGSDEQFF

clone_size: few
d_call: TRBD1
v_call: TRBV6-1
j_call: TRBJ1-2
cdr3_nt: TGTGCCAGCAGTGTTCGGACAGGGGGCCGAAATGGCTACACCTTC
cdr3_aa: CASSVRTGGRNGYTF

clone_size: -
d_call: -
v_call: TRBV7-9
j_call: TRBJ2-6
cdr3_nt: TGTTCCAGCAGCCAGGGTCCTTTTTCTGGGGCCAACGTCCTGACTTTC
cdr3_aa: CSSSQGPFSGANVLTF

clone_size: once
d_call: -
v_call: TRBV5-6
j_call: TRBJ2-7
cdr3_nt: TGTGCCAGCAGCTTCCGGAGTACCACCTACGAGCAGTACTTC
cdr3_aa: CASSFRSTTYEQYF

clone_size: -
d_call: TRBD1
v_call: TRBV10-3
j_call: TRBJ2-7
cdr3_nt: TGTGCCATCAGTGATTGGGACAGCTCCTACGAGCAGTACTTC
cdr3_aa: CAISDWDSSYEQYF

clone_size: few
d_call: TRBD1
v_call: TRBV29-1
j_call: TRBJ2-1
cdr3_nt: TGCAGCGCCGCCGGACAGGGTAAAGGCAATGAGCAGTTCTTC
cdr3_aa: CSAAGQGKGNEQFF

clone_size: -
d_call: TRBD1
v_call: TRBV5-4
j_call: TRBJ2-1
cdr3_nt: TGTGCCAGCAGCCAACAGGGGGCCGGGAGTGAGCAGTTCTTC
cdr3_aa: CASSQQGAGSEQFF

clone_size: -
d_call: -
v_call: TRBV5-1
j_call: TRBJ1-2
cdr3_nt: TGCGCCAGCAGCTTGGGGGCAGTGTATGGCTACACCTTC
cdr3_aa: CASSLGAVYGYTF

clone_size: -
d_call: TRBD2
v_call: TRBV5-4
j_call: TRBJ2-3
cdr3_nt: TGTGCCAGCAGCGGCGGGGGACTAGCGGGAGGCACAGATACGCAGTATTTT
cdr3_aa: CASSGGGLAGGTDTQYF

clone_size: -
d_call: -
v_call: TRBV5-1
j_call: TRBJ2-3
cdr3_nt: TGCGCCAGCGGAATAGACAGGGAGGCAGATACGCAGTATTTT
cdr3_aa: CASGIDREADTQYF

clone_size: -
d_call: TRBD1
v_call: TRBV6-1
j_call: TRBJ1-1
cdr3_nt: TGTGCCAGCAGTACAGCAGACAGGGGTAGTTTGAGGGCTTTCTTT
cdr3_aa: CASSTADRGSLRAFF

clone_size: -
d_call: TRBD1
v_call: TRBV7-6
j_call: TRBJ2-5
cdr3_nt: TGTGCCAGCAGCGATGGACAGGGGTGGAGGCAGACCCAGTACTTC
cdr3_aa: CASSDGQGWRQTQYF

clone_size: -
d_call: TRBD2
v_call: TRBV6-6
j_call: TRBJ2-1
cdr3_nt: TGTGCCAGCAGCCTAGCGGGAGGGGATGAGCAGTTCTTC
cdr3_aa: CASSLAGGDEQFF

clone_size: -
d_call: TRBD2
v_call: TRBV30
j_call: TRBJ2-5
cdr3_nt: TGTGCCTGGAGTGCGACTAGCGCCCAAGAGACCCAGTACTTC
cdr3_aa: CAWSATSAQETQYF

clone_size: -
d_call: -
v_call: TRBV2
j_call: TRBJ2-7
cdr3_nt: TGTGCCAGCAGTGAGTGGGCTCCTCCCTCCTACGAGCAGTACTTC
cdr3_aa: CASSEWAPPSYEQYF

clone_size: -
d_call: -
v_call: TRBV7-9
j_call: TRBJ2-3
cdr3_nt: TGTGCCAGCAGTAAGACAGTTACTAGCACAGATACGCAGTATTTT
cdr3_aa: CASSKTVTSTDTQYF

clone_size: -
d_call: TRBD1
v_call: TRBV4-2
j_call: TRBJ1-3
cdr3_nt: TGTGCCAGCAGCCAGGGCCAGACAGGGGTCTCGGGAAACACCATATATTTT
cdr3_aa: CASSQGQTGVSGNTIYF

clone_size: few
d_call: -
v_call: TRBV9
j_call: TRBJ2-1
cdr3_nt: TGTGCCAGCAGCGTAGATGACTATACCTACAATGAGCAGTTCTTC
cdr3_aa: CASSVDDYTYNEQFF

clone_size: -
d_call: -
v_call: TRBV7-8
j_call: TRBJ1-1
cdr3_nt: TGTGCCAGCAGCAAGCAATCTCCCCGCTCGAACACTGAAGCTTTCTTT
cdr3_aa: CASSKQSPRSNTEAFF

clone_size: -
d_call: -
v_call: TRBV7-3
j_call: TRBJ1-1
cdr3_nt: TGTGCCAGCAGCCCCTTAGGGGGGGGGATAAGGGCCACTGAAGCTTTCTTT
cdr3_aa: CASSPLGGGIRATEAFF

clone_size: few
d_call: -
v_call: TRBV5-4
j_call: TRBJ2-3
cdr3_nt: TGTGCCAGCAGCTTACAGGATTCCACAGATACGCAGTATTTT
cdr3_aa: CASSLQDSTDTQYF

clone_size: few
d_call: TRBD1
v_call: TRBV27
j_call: TRBJ2-3
cdr3_nt: TGTGCCAGCAGACAGAACCCGGGACAGGGGGTTCATACGCAGTATTTT
cdr3_aa: CASRQNPGQGVHTQYF

clone_size: -
d_call: TRBD2
v_call: TRBV7-6
j_call: TRBJ2-7
cdr3_nt: TGTGCCAGCAGCCTAGGGGCTAGCGGCGCCTACGAGCAGTACTTC
cdr3_aa: CASSLGASGAYEQYF

clone_size: -
d_call: -
v_call: TRBV28
j_call: TRBJ1-1
cdr3_nt: TGTGCCAGCAGTGATACATACACTGAAGCTTTCTTT
cdr3_aa: CASSDTYTEAFF

clone_size: -
d_call: TRBD1
v_call: TRBV5-1
j_call: TRBJ2-7
cdr3_nt: TGCGCCAGCAGCTTGGGACAGGGGCACGAGCAGTACTTC
cdr3_aa: CASSLGQGHEQYF

clone_size: -
d_call: -
v_call: TRBV2
j_call: TRBJ2-5
cdr3_nt: TGTGCCAGCATCCGGGGAACGTACCAAGAGACCCAGTACTTC
cdr3_aa: CASIRGTYQETQYF

clone_size: -
d_call: -
v_call: TRBV2
j_call: TRBJ2-1
cdr3_nt: TGTGCCAGCAGGGGCTACTTTACGCAGTTCTTC
cdr3_aa: CASRGYFTQFF

clone_size: few
d_call: TRBD2
v_call: TRBV6-1
j_call: TRBJ2-1
cdr3_nt: TGTGCCAGCAGTGGCAGCGGGTTGGGACGAGCGGGAGGTGAGCAGTTCTTC
cdr3_aa: CASSGSGLGRAGGEQFF

clone_size: -
d_call: -
v_call: TRBV7-9
j_call: TRBJ2-1
cdr3_nt: TGTTCCAGCAGCTTAGGTTTTAGGGGATCGTACAATGAGCAGTTCTTC
cdr3_aa: CSSSLGFRGSYNEQFF

clone_size: -
d_call: TRBD1
v_call: TRBV9
j_call: TRBJ1-2
cdr3_nt: TGTGCCAGCAGCGTAGACAGGGGGTATGGCTACACCTTC
cdr3_aa: CASSVDRGYGYTF

clone_size: -
d_call: TRBD1
v_call: TRBV5-1
j_call: TRBJ1-1
cdr3_nt: TGCGCCAGCAGAACAGGGGACCTGAACACTGAAGCTTTCTTT
cdr3_aa: CASRTGDLNTEAFF

clone_size: -
d_call: -
v_call: TRBV6-1
j_call: TRBJ2-7
cdr3_nt: TGTGCCAGCAGTGAAGGCGGACGGGGACTGAGGGACTTC
cdr3_aa: CASSEGGRGLRDF

clone_size: -
d_call: -
v_call: TRBV10-1
j_call: TRBJ1-2
cdr3_nt: TGCGCCAGCAGTCCGGGACACTCACAGGGTGGCTACACCTTC
cdr3_aa: CASSPGHSQGGYTF

clone_size: -
d_call: TRBD1
v_call: TRBV30
j_call: TRBJ1-5
cdr3_nt: TGTGCCTGGAGCGGACAGGTTGACCAGCCCCAGCATTTT
cdr3_aa: CAWSGQVDQPQHF

clone_size: -
d_call: -
v_call: TRBV4-1
j_call: TRBJ1-1
cdr3_nt: TGCGCCAGCAGCCGACAGAGGAACACTGAAGCTTTCTTT
cdr3_aa: CASSRQRNTEAFF

clone_size: -
d_call: TRBD2
v_call: TRBV6-5
j_call: TRBJ2-7
cdr3_nt: TGTGCCAGCAGTTACCGGCGAGCGGGAGGTCGAGAGCAGTACTTC
cdr3_aa: CASSYRRAGGREQYF

clone_size: once
d_call: -
v_call: TRBV30
j_call: TRBJ1-1
cdr3_nt: TGTGCCTGGACTTATGGCAGGGCGAACACTGAAGCTTTCTTT
cdr3_aa: CAWTYGRANTEAFF

clone_size: few
d_call: TRBD1
v_call: TRBV7-9
j_call: TRBJ1-5
cdr3_nt: TGTGCCAGCAGCTCCGGGACAGGGACGGGCAATCAGCCCCAGCATTTT
cdr3_aa: CASSSGTGTGNQPQHF

clone_size: -
d_call: TRBD1
v_call: TRBV18
j_call: TRBJ1-1
cdr3_nt: TGTGCCAGCTCCTTCTCGACAGGGGACACTGAAGCTTTCTTT
cdr3_aa: CASSFSTGDTEAFF

clone_size: -
d_call: -
v_call: TRBV11-2
j_call: TRBJ1-5
cdr3_nt: TGTGCCAGCAGCTTTGGGCTCGGTCAGCCCCAGCATTTT
cdr3_aa: CASSFGLGQPQHF

clone_size: once
d_call: -
v_call: TRBV5-1
j_call: TRBJ1-3
cdr3_nt: TGCGCCAGCAGCTCTGTGGGCTTGAGAAACACCATATATTTT
cdr3_aa: CASSSVGLRNTIYF

clone_size: few
d_call: TRBD2
v_call: TRBV18
j_call: TRBJ2-3
cdr3_nt: TGTGCCAGCTCACCCAGATCCCCCCTAGCGGGCACAGATACGCAGTATTTT
cdr3_aa: CASSPRSPLAGTDTQYF

clone_size: -
d_call: -
v_call: TRBV7-6
j_call: TRBJ2-5
cdr3_nt: TGTGCCAGCAGCTTACCTCGTCGGGGGATACAAGAGACCCAGTACTTC
cdr3_aa: CASSLPRRGIQETQYF

clone_size: -
d_call: -
v_call: TRBV2
j_call: TRBJ2-5
cdr3_nt: TGTGCCAGCAGGTTAGCGGATCTTCAAGAGACCCAGTACTTC
cdr3_aa: CASRLADLQETQYF

clone_size: -
d_call: -
v_call: TRBV15
j_call: TRBJ2-7
cdr3_nt: TGTGCCACCAGCAGAGATGTTCTCTCCGGGGTATCCACCTACGAGCAGTACTTC
cdr3_aa: CATSRDVLSGVSTYEQYF

clone_size: -
d_call: TRBD2
v_call: TRBV6-5
j_call: TRBJ2-7
cdr3_nt: TGTGCCAGCAGTTTGGGACTAGCGGCGTCCTACGAGCAGTACTTC
cdr3_aa: CASSLGLAASYEQYF